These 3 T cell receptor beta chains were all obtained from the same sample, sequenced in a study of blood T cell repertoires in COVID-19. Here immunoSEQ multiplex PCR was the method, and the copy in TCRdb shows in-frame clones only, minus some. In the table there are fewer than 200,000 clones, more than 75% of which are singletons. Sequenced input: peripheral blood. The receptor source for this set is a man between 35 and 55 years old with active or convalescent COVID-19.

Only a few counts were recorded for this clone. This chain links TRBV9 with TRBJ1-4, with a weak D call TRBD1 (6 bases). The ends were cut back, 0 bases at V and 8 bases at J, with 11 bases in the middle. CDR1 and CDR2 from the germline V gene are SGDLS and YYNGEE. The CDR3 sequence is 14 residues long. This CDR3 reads CASSVAQGGEKLFF. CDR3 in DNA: TGTGCCAGCAGCGTAGCACAGGGAGGGGAAAAACTGTTTTTT.

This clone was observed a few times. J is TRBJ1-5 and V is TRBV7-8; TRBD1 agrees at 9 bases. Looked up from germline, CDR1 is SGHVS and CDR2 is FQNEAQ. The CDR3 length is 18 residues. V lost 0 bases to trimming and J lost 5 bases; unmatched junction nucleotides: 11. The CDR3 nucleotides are TGTGCCAGCAGCTTAGCGCTGGGACAGGGCCAAACCTATCAGCCCCAGCATTTT. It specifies CASSLALGQGQTYQPQHF.

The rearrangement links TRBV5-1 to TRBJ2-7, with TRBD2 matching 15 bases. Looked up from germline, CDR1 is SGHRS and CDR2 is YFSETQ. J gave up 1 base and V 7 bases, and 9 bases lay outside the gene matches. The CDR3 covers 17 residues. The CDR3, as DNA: TGCGCCAGCGGCCCAGGACTAGCGGGGGGGCAGTCCTACGAGCAGTACTTC. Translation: CASGPGLAGGQSYEQYF.